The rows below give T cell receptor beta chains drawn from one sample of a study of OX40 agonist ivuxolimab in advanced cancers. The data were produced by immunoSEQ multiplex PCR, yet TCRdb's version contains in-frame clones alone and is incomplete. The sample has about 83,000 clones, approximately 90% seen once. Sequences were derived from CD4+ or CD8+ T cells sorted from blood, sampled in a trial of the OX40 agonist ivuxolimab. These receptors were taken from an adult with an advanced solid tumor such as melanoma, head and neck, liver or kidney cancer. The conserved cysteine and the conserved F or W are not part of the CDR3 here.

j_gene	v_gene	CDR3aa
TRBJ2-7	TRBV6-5	ASSYITGTGGREQY
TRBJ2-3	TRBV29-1	SVGTGASTDTQY
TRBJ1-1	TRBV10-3	AISESSGGNTEAF
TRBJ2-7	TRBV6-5	ASSPPSNYEQY
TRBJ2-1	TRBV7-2	ASSPPGLTYNEQF
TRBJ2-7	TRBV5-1	ASRATRLAGAEQY
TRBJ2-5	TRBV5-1	ASSLGRASGSGETQY
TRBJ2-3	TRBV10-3	AISETGITDTQY
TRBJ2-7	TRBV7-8	ASSVPSGRGYEQY
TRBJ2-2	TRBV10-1	ASSEYAGSNTGELF
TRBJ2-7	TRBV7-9	ASSLHPTGGYEQY
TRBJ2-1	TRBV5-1	ASSSTIAGGGYEQF
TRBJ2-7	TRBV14	ASSQAGTTGYYSYEQY
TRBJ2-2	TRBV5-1	ASTDAGGSGELF
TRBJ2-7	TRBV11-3	ASSRSTGLTYEQY
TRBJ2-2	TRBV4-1	ASSRAENTGELF
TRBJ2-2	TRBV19	ASSNAGNTGELF
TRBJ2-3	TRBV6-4	ASSPYRGGTDTQY
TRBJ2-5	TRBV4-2	ASSQRGRPEETQY
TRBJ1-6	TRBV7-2	ASSVGGFTFSDSPLH
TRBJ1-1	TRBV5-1	ASSLQGGDTEAF
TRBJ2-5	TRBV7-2	ASSLGVVETQY
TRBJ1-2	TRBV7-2	ASSPTGRVGYT
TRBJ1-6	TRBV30	AAGEGINSPLH
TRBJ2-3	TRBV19	ASSALGSGGSTQY
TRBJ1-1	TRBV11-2	ASYSSAGRLNTEAF
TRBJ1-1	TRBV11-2	ASSLEQGNTEAF
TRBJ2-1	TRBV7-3	ASSLQASGTGEQF
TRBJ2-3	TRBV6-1	ASSAVTGAEDTQY
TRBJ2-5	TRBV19	ASSIRLAGGGQETQY
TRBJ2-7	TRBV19	ASSSSGARNEQY
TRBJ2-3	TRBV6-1	ASSDLLSTDTQY
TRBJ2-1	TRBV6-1	ASIWGPGEQF
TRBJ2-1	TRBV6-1	ASSDSPYRGPRNEQF
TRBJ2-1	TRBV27	ASSFIAGDGRNEQF